The sequence of this T cell receptor beta chain was determined in a study of cytomegalovirus exposure and HLA in healthy donors. Study background: Most genotyped donors, 75% to 85% of around 370, had Caucasian-associated genetic ancestry.

General study findings and limits: An Asian-associated ancestry cluster reportedly showed fewer N-insertions than the approximately 670-donor mean in a later analysis. Donor immune exposure was known only as CMV serostatus.

A note on this clone: What it binds is not known.

Primers: 60 Vbeta forward and 13 Jbeta reverse. TCRdb keeps only in-frame clones here, not all; method: immunoSEQ multiplex PCR. The data contain more than 70,000 clones, over 75% of them singletons. The CDR3 extends over 15 amino acids. With V trimmed by 2 bases and J by 4 bases, 0 bases remained unmatched. Per the germline V gene, CDR1 is MNHEY and CDR2 is SVGAGI. This clonotype was obtained from a man aged 30-40 years in good health and CMV-seropositive. The gene calls are TRBV6-5 and TRBJ2-2; 11 bases align to TRBD2. Sequencing was performed on PBMCs. The CDR3 protein is CASSYGLAGTGELFF. The CDR3 nucleotides read TGTGCCAGCAGTTACGGACTAGCGGGCACCGGGGAGCTGTTTTTT.